This is a list of T cell receptor beta chains from one sample in a study of shared clonotypes between healthy human individuals. Clones were sequenced by immunoSEQ multiplex PCR, and TCRdb holds only the in-frame ones, with some missing. This table has some 2,100,000 clones, more than 90% appearing once. Specimen: naive CD4+ T cells sorted from blood. These receptor sequences come from a man aged 18 to 29 in good health. CDR3s include the opening cysteine and the closing phenylalanine or tryptophan. The D gene is left open where the match is weak. Clone size is not always given. Where it is, it says once, few, many or a class for expanded clones.

D gene: -
V gene: TRBV5-5
clone size: -
J gene: TRBJ2-2
CDR3 protein: CASSLRGTTGELFF
CDR3 DNA: TGTGCCAGCAGCTTGCGGGGGACCACCGGGGAGCTGTTTTTT

D gene: TRBD1
V gene: TRBV7-2
clone size: -
J gene: TRBJ2-7
CDR3 protein: CASSLVDRGTYEQYF
CDR3 DNA: TGTGCCAGCAGCTTAGTGGACAGGGGGACCTACGAGCAGTACTTC

D gene: TRBD2
V gene: TRBV11-2
clone size: -
J gene: TRBJ2-7
CDR3 protein: CASSPSGLVLGRFYEQYF
CDR3 DNA: TGTGCCAGCAGCCCAAGCGGACTAGTCCTGGGTAGATTCTACGAGCAGTACTTC

D gene: -
V gene: TRBV18
clone size: -
J gene: TRBJ2-2
CDR3 protein: CASSRGQLNTGELFF
CDR3 DNA: TGTGCCAGCTCAAGAGGACAGCTGAACACCGGGGAGCTGTTTTTT

D gene: TRBD1
V gene: TRBV11-2
clone size: once
J gene: TRBJ1-4
CDR3 protein: CASSLGWTGGEKLFF
CDR3 DNA: TGTGCCAGCAGCTTAGGATGGACAGGGGGAGAAAAACTGTTTTTT

D gene: -
V gene: TRBV4-3
clone size: -
J gene: TRBJ2-7
CDR3 protein: CASSPMYLAWHEQYF
CDR3 DNA: TGCGCCAGCAGCCCCATGTACCTAGCGTGGCACGAGCAGTACTTC

D gene: -
V gene: TRBV15
clone size: -
J gene: TRBJ2-4
CDR3 protein: CATSRDRGAEGAKNIQYF
CDR3 DNA: TGTGCCACCAGCAGAGATCGGGGGGCGGAGGGAGCCAAAAACATTCAGTACTTC

D gene: -
V gene: TRBV30
clone size: -
J gene: TRBJ1-5
CDR3 protein: CAWSKEGSPRQPQHF
CDR3 DNA: TGTGCCTGGAGCAAGGAGGGTAGCCCTCGACAGCCCCAGCATTTT

D gene: -
V gene: TRBV7-3
clone size: -
J gene: TRBJ2-7
CDR3 protein: CASSLTIEDEQYF
CDR3 DNA: TGTGCCAGCAGCTTAACTATCGAGGACGAGCAGTACTTC

D gene: -
V gene: TRBV13
clone size: -
J gene: TRBJ2-5
CDR3 protein: CASSSTSQETQYF
CDR3 DNA: TGTGCCAGCAGCTCGACTAGCCAAGAGACCCAGTACTTC

D gene: -
V gene: TRBV5-1
clone size: -
J gene: TRBJ1-4
CDR3 protein: CASSLDLAVNNEKLFF
CDR3 DNA: TGCGCCAGCAGCTTGGATCTCGCAGTGAATAATGAAAAACTGTTTTTT

D gene: -
V gene: TRBV6-5
clone size: -
J gene: TRBJ1-3
CDR3 protein: CASSTGPHFGNTIYF
CDR3 DNA: TGTGCCAGCAGTACCGGGCCACACTTTGGAAACACCATATATTTT

D gene: TRBD1
V gene: TRBV6-1
clone size: -
J gene: TRBJ2-5
CDR3 protein: CASSGGQARLETQYF
CDR3 DNA: TGTGCCAGCAGTGGGGGACAGGCAAGATTAGAGACCCAGTACTTC

D gene: -
V gene: TRBV6-1
clone size: -
J gene: TRBJ2-7
CDR3 protein: CASIGRTDSYEQYF
CDR3 DNA: TGTGCCAGCATCGGGCGGACCGACTCCTACGAGCAGTACTTC

D gene: TRBD1
V gene: TRBV4-1
clone size: -
J gene: TRBJ2-3
CDR3 protein: CASSLPGTGGTDTQYF
CDR3 DNA: TGCGCCAGCAGTCTCCCTGGGACAGGGGGCACAGATACGCAGTATTTT

D gene: TRBD1
V gene: TRBV4-3
clone size: -
J gene: TRBJ1-6
CDR3 protein: CASSQEAGTGGSYNSPLHF
CDR3 DNA: TGCGCCAGCAGCCAAGAAGCCGGGACAGGGGGCTCCTATAATTCACCCCTCCACTTT

D gene: -
V gene: TRBV7-2
clone size: -
J gene: TRBJ1-1
CDR3 protein: CASSLAPNSNTEAFF
CDR3 DNA: TGTGCCAGCAGCTTAGCACCAAATTCAAACACTGAAGCTTTCTTT

D gene: TRBD1
V gene: TRBV5-4
clone size: -
J gene: TRBJ2-5
CDR3 protein: CASRPRDRKQETQYF
CDR3 DNA: TGTGCCAGCAGGCCTCGGGACAGGAAACAAGAGACCCAGTACTTC

D gene: -
V gene: TRBV2
clone size: once
J gene: TRBJ1-1
CDR3 protein: CASSERRSSDLAFF
CDR3 DNA: TGTGCCAGCAGTGAACGGCGGTCGTCGGATCTAGCTTTCTTT

D gene: -
V gene: TRBV9
clone size: -
J gene: TRBJ2-2
CDR3 protein: CASSVVPSTGELFF
CDR3 DNA: TGTGCCAGCAGCGTAGTCCCATCCACCGGGGAGCTGTTTTTT

D gene: TRBD1
V gene: TRBV10-3
clone size: once
J gene: TRBJ2-7
CDR3 protein: CAISESAGTGGAWGQYF
CDR3 DNA: TGTGCCATCAGTGAATCCGCCGGGACAGGGGGCGCATGGGGTCAGTACTTC

D gene: -
V gene: TRBV2
clone size: -
J gene: TRBJ2-1
CDR3 protein: CASGPSSYNEQFF
CDR3 DNA: TGTGCCAGCGGCCCCAGCTCCTACAATGAGCAGTTCTTC

D gene: TRBD1
V gene: TRBV2
clone size: -
J gene: TRBJ2-1
CDR3 protein: CASSVNRGMNEQFF
CDR3 DNA: TGTGCCAGCAGTGTCAACAGGGGTATGAATGAGCAGTTCTTC

D gene: TRBD1
V gene: TRBV18
clone size: -
J gene: TRBJ1-6
CDR3 protein: CASLRDRDNSPLHF
CDR3 DNA: TGTGCCAGCCTCCGGGACAGGGATAATTCACCCCTCCACTTT

D gene: TRBD2
V gene: TRBV7-2
clone size: -
J gene: TRBJ2-1
CDR3 protein: CASSTAGTREVQFF
CDR3 DNA: TGTGCCAGCAGCACGGCGGGTACGCGGGAGGTTCAGTTCTTC

D gene: -
V gene: TRBV10-3
clone size: -
J gene: TRBJ1-1
CDR3 protein: CAISDGLNTEAFF
CDR3 DNA: TGTGCCATCAGTGACGGCCTGAACACTGAAGCTTTCTTT

D gene: TRBD2
V gene: TRBV4-1
clone size: once
J gene: TRBJ2-1
CDR3 protein: CASSQQTSGSYNEQFF
CDR3 DNA: TGCGCCAGCAGCCAACAGACTAGCGGGAGTTACAATGAGCAGTTCTTC

D gene: -
V gene: TRBV19
clone size: -
J gene: TRBJ2-7
CDR3 protein: CASSIAGTYEQYF
CDR3 DNA: TGTGCCAGTAGTATAGCAGGCACCTACGAGCAGTACTTC